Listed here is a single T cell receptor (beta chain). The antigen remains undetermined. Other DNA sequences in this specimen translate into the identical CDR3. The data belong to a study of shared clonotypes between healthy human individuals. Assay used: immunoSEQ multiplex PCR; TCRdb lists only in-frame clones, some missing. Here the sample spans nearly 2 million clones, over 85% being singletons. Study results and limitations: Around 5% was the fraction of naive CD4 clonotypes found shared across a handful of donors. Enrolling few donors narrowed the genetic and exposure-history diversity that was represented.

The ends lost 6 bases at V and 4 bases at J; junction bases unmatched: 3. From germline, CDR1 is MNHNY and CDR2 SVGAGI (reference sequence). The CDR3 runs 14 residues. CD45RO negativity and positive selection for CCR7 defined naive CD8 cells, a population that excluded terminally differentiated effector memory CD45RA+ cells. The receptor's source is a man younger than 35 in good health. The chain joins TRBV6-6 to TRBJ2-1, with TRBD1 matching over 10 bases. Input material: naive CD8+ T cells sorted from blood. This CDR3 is CASSPGQGYNEQFF. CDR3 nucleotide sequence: TGTGCCAGCAGCCCGGGACAGGGGTACAATGAGCAGTTCTTC.